This entry concerns a single T cell receptor (beta chain). Its matching antigen is unknown. The sequenced template was cDNA made from the entire isolated RNA. Profiled with immunoSEQ multiplex PCR; TCRdb holds only in-frame clones, not every one. This table has under 200,000 clones, about 9.4% appearing once. The ends were cut back, 6 bases at V and 5 bases at J, with 14 bases in the middle. Germline loops: CDR1 ENHRY, CDR2 SYGVKD. The CDR3 has 14 residues. The sample belongs to a study of beta chain features in type 1 diabetes. Overall study context: All samples together contributed 100 million to 120 million sorted cells for examination. Overall study results and limits: Shortening of TCRB CDR3s, moderate but significant, appeared in all four CD4+ subsets of Type 1 diabetes patients.

The sequenced material came from central memory CD4+ T cells from blood. This sequence joins TRBV10-3 and TRBJ1-5; D may be TRBD1 (6 bases). The origin of this receptor is a man aged 25 to 40 with type 1 diabetes. The CDR3 sequence is CAISDRPGDQPQHF. The CDR3 DNA sequence: TGTGCCATCAGCGACAGGCCCGGGGATCAGCCCCAGCATTTT.